These 27 T cell receptor beta chains share one sample of origin, sequenced in a study of T cell repertoires in cytomegalovirus infection. TCRdb reprocessed the reads with MiXCR, giving one entry per CDR3 protein. The data contain 310,000 or so distinct CDR3 sequences, 20% to 30% of them singletons. These receptors have no known antigen. This sample comprised cultured PBMCs, obtained from culture after CMV antigen stimulation. The receptors here all came from a human donor in good health (CMV status not recorded). Some clones in this sample may be carry-over from other donors' samples.

There are many counts of this clonotype. The rearrangement uses TRBV6-6 and TRBJ1-5; D is unresolved. The length of the CDR3 is 13 residues. V lost 2 bases and J 6 bases, leaving 8 bases between the germline ends. Germline CDR1 is MNHNY and CDR2 is SVGAGI (reference sequence). The CDR3 DNA reads as TGTGCCAGCAGTTACGGCGGGCCTCAGCCCCAGCATTTT. This gives the protein CASSYGGPQPQHF.

This clonotype was observed a handful of times. The chain has TRBV7-3 and TRBJ2-7; 8 nucleotides align to TRBD2. Germline V gene data show CDR1 as SGHTA and CDR2 as FQGTGA. Unmatched junction bases numbered 10, after V lost 4 bases and J lost 8 bases. The CDR3 totals 14 residues. CDR3 nucleotides: TGTGCCAGCAGCTCCAATAGCGGGGACGGGAAGCAGTACTTC. It codes for CASSSNSGDGKQYF.

Comment on this clonotype: The germline gene is not matched at one end of the junction; a read error may be the cause. V is TRBV6-6 and J is TRBJ2-5; 13 nucleotides align to TRBD2. Germline CDR1 MNHNY, CDR2 SVGAGI (reference sequence). The length of the CDR3 is 16 residues. The CDR3 is CVSSQRLAGGAETQYF. DNA for the CDR3: TGTGTCAGCAGCCAACGACTAGCGGGAGGTGCGGAGACCCAGTACTTC.

This clonotype was observed a handful of times. The DNA for the CDR3 is TGTGCCAGTAACCCCGGACGGACAGATACGCAGTATTTT. It translates to CASNPGRTDTQYF. The chain couples TRBV19 to TRBJ2-3; unclear D gene. V lost 7 bases, J lost 3 bases, and 11 bases lay in between. CDR1 is LNHDA, CDR2 SQIVND, per germline (reference sequence). This CDR3 has 13 amino acids.

This clonotype was detected many times. This chain joins TRBV7-2 and TRBJ2-7; no clear D. V gave up 2 bases and J gave up 2 bases, with 13 bases separating them. This CDR3 comprises 15 residues. The germline CDR1 and CDR2 sequences are SGHTA and FQGNSA. CDR3 in DNA: TGTGCCAGCAGCTTATCTATCACGGGCCCCTACGAGCAGTACGTC. Translated: CASSLSITGPYEQYV.

The chain combines TRBV6-5 with TRBJ2-7; D not resolved. Trimming pared 6 bases from V and 1 base from J, leaving 10 bases between. CDR1 is MNHEY and CDR2 is SVGAGI in the germline V gene. The CDR3 has 13 amino acids. The CDR3 protein is CASRPTTSYEQYF. The CDR3 DNA reads as TGTGCCAGCAGACCGACAACTTCCTACGAGCAGTACTTC.

The V gene is TRBV6-2 or TRBV6-3, the J gene TRBJ2-1; 8 nucleotides agree with TRBD2. The germline V gene encodes CDR1 MNHEY and CDR2 SVGEGT. The trim removed 3 bases at V and 3 bases at J, leaving 7 bases unmatched. The CDR3 has 16 amino acids. The CDR3 sequence: CASSYSGAGVYNEQFF. CDR3 nucleotides: TGTGCCAGCAGTTATTCCGGAGCGGGAGTCTACAATGAGCAGTTCTTC.

This clonotype is a singleton in its sample. This chain uses TRBV4-3 with TRBJ2-2; TRBD2 matches at 8 bases. This CDR3 contains 15 residues. Germline CDR1 reads LGHNA; CDR2 reads YSLEER. The junction had 5 bases not matched to a gene; V was cut back by 1 base and J by 7 bases. Here the CDR3 DNA reads TGCGCCAGCAGCCAAGGGAGCGGGAGAAGCGGGGAGCTGTTTTTT. This gives the protein CASSQGSGRSGELFF.

The chain employs TRBV20-1 and TRBJ2-7; the D gene is possibly TRBD1 (5 bases). V shed 3 bases and J shed 1 base, with 22 bases lying between them. The CDR3 runs 17 residues. CDR1 is DFQATT and CDR2 is SNEGSKA in the germline V gene (reference sequence). The CDR3 sequence is CSASSTRWGANSYEQYF. The DNA of the CDR3 is TGCAGTGCTAGTTCAACCAGGTGGGGCGCAAATTCCTACGAGCAGTACTTC.

This chain connects TRBV12-3 or TRBV12-4 to TRBJ2-1, with 14 bases aligning to TRBD2. V lost 4 bases to trimming and J lost 7 bases; unmatched junction nucleotides: 6. CDR3 length: 16 residues. CDR3 sequence reads: CASSYPGLAGENEQFF. DNA of the CDR3: TGTGCCAGCAGTTACCCGGGACTAGCGGGAGAGAATGAGCAGTTCTTC.

The chain joins TRBV24-1 to TRBJ1-2, with 7 bases that match TRBD1. V shed 4 bases and J 5 bases; nucleotides not matched to a gene: 9. Germline CDR1 and CDR2: KGHDR and SFDVKD. This CDR3 comprises 15 residues. DNA for the CDR3: TGTGCCACCAGTGACCCTGGAGGGGGCACTTATGGCTACACCTTC. Amino acids: CATSDPGGGTYGYTF.

The chain combines TRBV19 with TRBJ2-3; D ambiguous. Germline CDR1 and CDR2: LNHDA and SQIVND (reference sequence). This CDR3 has 13 residues. V dropped 1 base and J dropped 4 bases, with 6 bases sitting between them. The CDR3 DNA is TGTGCCAGTAGTATAGTTGTGGCAGATACGCAGTATTTT. Protein product: CASSIVVADTQYF.

This chain joins TRBV2 and TRBJ2-2, with 8 bases aligning to TRBD1. Per germline, CDR1 SNHLY and CDR2 FYNNEI. Losses at the gene ends were 6 bases for V and 3 bases for J; bases not matched to a gene: 6. The CDR3 covers 15 residues. CDR3 DNA: TGTGCCAGCAGGAATGGACAGGGTGACACCGGGGAGCTGTTTTTT. It encodes CASRNGQGDTGELFF.

The V and J genes are TRBV25-1 and TRBJ2-3, with D maybe TRBD2 (5 bases). V lost 7 bases to trimming and J lost 4 bases, with 18 bases between them. From germline, CDR1 is MGHDK and CDR2 SYGVNS. The CDR3 consists of 15 residues. This CDR3 reads CASTVTFPGADTQYF. The CDR3 nucleotides are TGTGCCAGCACCGTGACCTTCCCCGGGGCAGATACGCAGTATTTT. The whole variable domain, remainder taken from reference TRBV25-1 and TRBJ2-3, is EADIYQTPRYLVIGTGKKITLECSQTMGHDKMYWYQQDPGMELHLIHYSYGVNSTEKGDLSSESTVSRIRTEHFPLTLESARPSHTSQYLCASTVTFPGADTQYFGPGTRLTVL.

This clonotype turned up a few times. The chain uses TRBV30 and TRBJ1-1, with D unclear. Per the germline V gene, CDR1 is GTSNPN and CDR2 is SVGIG (reference sequence). The CDR3 has 12 residues. V shed 5 bases and J shed 10 bases, with 17 bases lying between them. This CDR3 is CAWSTPDIPAFF. CDR3 in DNA: TGTGCCTGGTCGACACCCGACATACCAGCTTTCTTT.

The chain combines TRBV11-3 with TRBJ2-2; 7 bases line up with TRBD2. Germline V gene data show CDR1 as SGHNT and CDR2 as YENEEA. The CDR3 is 17 residues long. After removal of 0 bases from V and 4 bases from J, the junction contained 8 bases not matched to a gene. The CDR3 is CASSLDGASGGTGELFF. The CDR3 nucleotides are TGTGCCAGCAGCTTAGATGGGGCTAGCGGAGGCACCGGGGAGCTGTTTTTT.

This clonotype was counted at least ten times. This chain's CDR3 is CASTTGRNTEAFF. DNA for the CDR3: TGTGCCAGCACAACAGGGAGGAACACTGAAGCTTTCTTT. The chain has TRBV11-2 and TRBJ1-1; a weak D match, TRBD1 (6 bases). CDR3 length: 13 amino acids. The V gene lost 7 bases and the J gene lost 1 base, with 10 bases spanning the gap. The germline V gene encodes CDR1 SGHAT and CDR2 FQNNGV.

V is TRBV19 and J is TRBJ2-3, with D perhaps matching TRBD2 (6 bases). In germline, CDR1 is LNHDA, CDR2 SQIVND (reference sequence). Trimming stripped 7 bases from V and 5 bases from J, with 16 bases between. The CDR3 extends over 14 amino acids. The CDR3 loop reads CASMVRGMGDTQYF. CDR3 nucleotide sequence: TGTGCCAGTATGGTTCGCGGGATGGGAGATACGCAGTATTTT. Together with reference TRBV19 and TRBJ2-3, the CDR3 gives the full variable domain: DGGITQSPKYLFRKEGQNVTLSCEQNLNHDAMYWYRQDPGQGLRLIYYSQIVNDFQKGDIAEGYSVSREKKESFPLTVTSAQKNPTAFYLCASMVRGMGDTQYFGPGTRLTVL.

In this sample, this clonotype turned up many times. CDR3 region: CASSLGGTQNTEAFF. The CDR3 DNA reads TGTGCCAGCAGCTTAGGAGGGACACAGAACACTGAAGCTTTCTTT. The chain employs TRBV7-2 and TRBJ1-1; D possibly corresponds to TRBD1 (6 bases). V was shortened by 1 base and J by 1 base, with 10 bases between the two germline ends. Germline V gene data show CDR1 as SGHTA and CDR2 as FQGNSA. The CDR3 has 15 amino acids. Complete variable domain (other parts from reference TRBV7-2 and TRBJ1-1): GAGVSQSPSNKVTEKGKDVELRCDPISGHTALYWYRQSLGQGLEFLIYFQGNSAPDKSGLPSDRFSAERTGGSVSTLTIQRTQQEDSAVYLCASSLGGTQNTEAFFGQGTRLTVV.

The chain's CDR3 is CSAPRGRAGVDNTGELFF. CDR3 coding DNA: TGCAGCGCCCCGAGGGGTAGAGCAGGGGTTGACAACACCGGGGAGCTGTTTTTT. The rearrangement joins TRBV29-1 to TRBJ2-2; a possible D gene is TRBD1 (6 bases). Trimming shortened V by 7 bases and J by 2 bases, and 26 bases separated the two germline ends. The CDR3 is made up of 18 amino acids. Germline-derived CDR1 and CDR2 are SQVTM and ANQGSEA.

This clonotype occurred many times. The CDR3 protein is CAGRGLAGTGELFF. The CDR3 DNA is TGTGCGGGACGAGGACTAGCGGGAACCGGGGAGCTGTTTTTT. The chain combines TRBV7-6 with TRBJ2-2; 12 bases align to TRBD2. This CDR3 has 14 amino acids. Germline CDR1 and CDR2: SGHVS and FNYEAQ. The whole variable domain, remainder taken from reference TRBV7-6 and TRBJ2-2, is GAGVSQSPRYKVTKRGQDVALRCDPISGHVSLYWYRQALGQGPEFLTYFNYEAQQDKSGLPNDRFSAERPEGSISTLTIQRTEQRDSAMYRCAGRGLAGTGELFFGEGSRLTVL.

The chain recombines TRBV20-1 with TRBJ1-6; D perhaps matches TRBD1 (5 bases). V dropped 0 bases and J dropped 3 bases, with 12 bases sitting between them. Germline V gives CDR1 DFQATT, CDR2 SNEGSKA (reference sequence). The CDR3 contains 16 residues. Here the CDR3 DNA reads TGCAGTGCTAGAGAACAAGGGGTGGACTATAATTCACCCCTCCACTTT. Its translation is CSAREQGVDYNSPLHF.

This clonotype was detected a few times. The chain has TRBV19 and TRBJ2-7; D is undetermined. The CDR3 is 14 residues long. V lost 3 bases and J lost 5, with 14 bases in between. In germline, CDR1 is LNHDA, CDR2 SQIVND (reference sequence). The CDR3 spells CASSMTRFNHEQYF. The CDR3, as DNA: TGTGCCAGTAGTATGACCAGGTTTAACCACGAGCAGTACTTC. Filled out from reference TRBV19 and TRBJ2-7, the complete variable domain reads DGGITQSPKYLFRKEGQNVTLSCEQNLNHDAMYWYRQDPGQGLRLIYYSQIVNDFQKGDIAEGYSVSREKKESFPLTVTSAQKNPTAFYLCASSMTRFNHEQYFGPGTRLTVT.

CDR3 residues: CASRRPSDRNEQYF. DNA for the CDR3: TGTGCCAGCAGGCGTCCCTCCGATCGGAACGAGCAGTACTTC. The V gene is TRBV7-2, the J gene TRBJ2-7; D is undetermined. There are 14 residues in the CDR3. Trimming removed 6 bases at V and 5 bases at J, with 17 bases between. Per the germline V gene, CDR1 is SGHTA and CDR2 is FQGNSA. The full variable domain, in which reference TRBV7-2 and TRBJ2-7 provide the parts outside the CDR3, is GAGVSQSPSNKVTEKGKDVELRCDPISGHTALYWYRQSLGQGLEFLIYFQGNSAPDKSGLPSDRFSAERTGGSVSTLTIQRTQQEDSAVYLCASRRPSDRNEQYFGPGTRLTVT.

The chain combines TRBV20-1 with TRBJ1-2; TRBD1 agrees at 7 bases. Per germline, CDR1 DFQATT and CDR2 SNEGSKA (reference sequence). This CDR3 spans 13 amino acids. V was clipped by 5 bases and J by 4 bases; unmatched bases: 7. The CDR3 nucleotides are TGCAGTGCTTGGAAGGGGGCAGGCTATGGCTACACCTTC. It yields the protein CSAWKGAGYGYTF.

This clonotype has a count of ten or more. The J gene is TRBJ2-7, the V gene TRBV7-9, with D possibly TRBD1 on 5 matching bases. The CDR3 extends over 12 amino acids. Trimming stripped 2 bases from V and 7 bases from J, with 9 bases between. Germline CDR1 and CDR2: SEHNR and FQNEAQ (reference sequence). The CDR3 region is CASSLIRQEQYF. The CDR3 DNA sequence: TGTGCCAGCAGCTTAATCCGACAGGAGCAGTACTTC.

A few counts support this clonotype. V usage is TRBV28 and J usage is TRBJ2-1, with 10 bases that match TRBD1. CDR1 and CDR2 (germline): MDHEN, SYDVKM. This CDR3 has 15 residues. Trimming took 6 bases from V and 2 from J; bases not matched to a gene: 4. CDR3 loop: CASRDRGKPYNEQFF. The CDR3 DNA sequence: TGTGCCAGCAGGGACAGGGGGAAACCCTACAATGAGCAGTTCTTC. The complete variable domain, with remaining parts taken from reference TRBV28 and TRBJ2-1, reads DVKVTQSSRYLVKRTGEKVFLECVQDMDHENMFWYRQDPGLGLRLIYFSYDVKMKEKGDIPEGYSVSREKKERFSLILESASTNQTSMYLCASRDRGKPYNEQFFGPGTRLTVL.